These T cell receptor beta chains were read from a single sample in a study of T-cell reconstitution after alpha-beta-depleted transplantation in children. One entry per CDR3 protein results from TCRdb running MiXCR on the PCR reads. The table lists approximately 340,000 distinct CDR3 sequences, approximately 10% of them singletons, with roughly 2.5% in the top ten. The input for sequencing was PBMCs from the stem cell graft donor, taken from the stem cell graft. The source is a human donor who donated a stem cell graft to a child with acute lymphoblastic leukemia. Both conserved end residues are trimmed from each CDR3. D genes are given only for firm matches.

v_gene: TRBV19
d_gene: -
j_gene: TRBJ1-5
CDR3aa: ASSMGLSNQPQH

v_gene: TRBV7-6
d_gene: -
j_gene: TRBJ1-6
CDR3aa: ASSPDPGRGNSPLH

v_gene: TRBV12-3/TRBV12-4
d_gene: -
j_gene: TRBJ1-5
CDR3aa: ASSFLYSNQPQH

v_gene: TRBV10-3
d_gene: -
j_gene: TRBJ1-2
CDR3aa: AISESMLGANYGYT

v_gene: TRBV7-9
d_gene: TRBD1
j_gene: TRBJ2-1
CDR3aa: ASSHNKGQSYNEQF

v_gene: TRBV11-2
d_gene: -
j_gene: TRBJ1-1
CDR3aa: ASSPTPGVWSNTEAF

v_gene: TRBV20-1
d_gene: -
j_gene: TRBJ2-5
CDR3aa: SARSPGTQETQY

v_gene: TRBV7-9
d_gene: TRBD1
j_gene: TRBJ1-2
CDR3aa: ASSPRTGEGYT

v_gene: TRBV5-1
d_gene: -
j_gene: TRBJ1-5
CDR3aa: ASSLSQGRQPQH

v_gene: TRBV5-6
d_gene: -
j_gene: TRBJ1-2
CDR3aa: ASSLANSNGYT

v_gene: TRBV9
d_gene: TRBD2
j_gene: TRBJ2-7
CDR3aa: ASSVEGGRKHEQY

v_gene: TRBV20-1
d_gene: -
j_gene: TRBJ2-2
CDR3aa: SVGDTGELF

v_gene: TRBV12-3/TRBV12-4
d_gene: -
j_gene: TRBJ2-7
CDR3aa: ASSLMEGAYEQY

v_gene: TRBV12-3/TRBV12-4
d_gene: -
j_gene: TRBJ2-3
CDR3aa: ASSRLVRKDTQY

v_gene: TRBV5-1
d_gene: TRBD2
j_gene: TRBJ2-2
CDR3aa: ASSLILAGGNTGELF

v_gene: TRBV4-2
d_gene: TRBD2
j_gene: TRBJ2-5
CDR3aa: ASSQEIAGGGQTQY

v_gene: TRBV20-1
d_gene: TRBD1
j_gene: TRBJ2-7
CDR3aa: SAEGQGGVYEQY

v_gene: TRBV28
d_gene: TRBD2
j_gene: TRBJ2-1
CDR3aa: ASSTPAGRNNNEQF

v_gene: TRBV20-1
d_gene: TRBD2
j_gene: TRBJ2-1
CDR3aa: SALTGTSVYNEQF

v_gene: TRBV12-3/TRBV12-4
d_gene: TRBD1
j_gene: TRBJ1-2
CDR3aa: ASSFSLLGDRANYGYT

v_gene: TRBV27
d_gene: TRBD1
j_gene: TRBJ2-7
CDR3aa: ASSTGGYAYEQY

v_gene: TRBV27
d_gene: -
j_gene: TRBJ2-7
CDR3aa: ASRPTFGEQY

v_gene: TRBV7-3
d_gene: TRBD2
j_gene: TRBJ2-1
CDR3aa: ASGLAGGGYNEQF

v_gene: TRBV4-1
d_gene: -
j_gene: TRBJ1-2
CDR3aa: ASSQDLRRGQKWT

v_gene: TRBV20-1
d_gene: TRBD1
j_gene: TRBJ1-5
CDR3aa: SATPDRIVSNQPQH

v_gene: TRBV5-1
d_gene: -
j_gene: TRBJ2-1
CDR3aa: ASSSDRYNEQF

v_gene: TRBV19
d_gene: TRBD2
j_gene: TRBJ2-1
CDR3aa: ASSIDRRGYEQF

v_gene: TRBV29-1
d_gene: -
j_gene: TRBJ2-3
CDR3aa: SVEMWGTQY

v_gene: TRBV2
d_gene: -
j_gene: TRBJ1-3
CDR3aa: ASSETGSGNTIY

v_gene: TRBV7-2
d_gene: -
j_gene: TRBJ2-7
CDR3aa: ASSLSLGPSYEQY

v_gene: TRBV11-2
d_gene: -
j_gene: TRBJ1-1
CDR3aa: ASSRGGTEAF

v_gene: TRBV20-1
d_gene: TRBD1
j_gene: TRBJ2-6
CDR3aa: SATGTGFGANVLT

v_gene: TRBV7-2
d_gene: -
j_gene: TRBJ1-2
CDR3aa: ASSPDAGGYT

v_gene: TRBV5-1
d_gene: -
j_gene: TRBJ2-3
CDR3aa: ASCSGDRTDTQY

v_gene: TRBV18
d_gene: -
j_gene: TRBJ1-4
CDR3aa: ASSPRTEEKLF

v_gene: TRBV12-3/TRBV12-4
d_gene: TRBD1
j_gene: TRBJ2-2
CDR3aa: ASKTGGNTGELF

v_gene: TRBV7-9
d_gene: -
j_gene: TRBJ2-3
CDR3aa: ASSLKSLKTLGIGQY

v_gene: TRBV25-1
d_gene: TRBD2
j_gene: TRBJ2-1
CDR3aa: ASSPPGLPYNEQF

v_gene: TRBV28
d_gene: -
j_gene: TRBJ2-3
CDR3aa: ASSSLRAEGDTQY

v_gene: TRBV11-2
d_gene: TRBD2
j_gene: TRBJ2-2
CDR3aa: ASSLRGIAGGDYTGELF

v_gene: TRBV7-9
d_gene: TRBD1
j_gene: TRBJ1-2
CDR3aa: ASSLGTGDSYGYT